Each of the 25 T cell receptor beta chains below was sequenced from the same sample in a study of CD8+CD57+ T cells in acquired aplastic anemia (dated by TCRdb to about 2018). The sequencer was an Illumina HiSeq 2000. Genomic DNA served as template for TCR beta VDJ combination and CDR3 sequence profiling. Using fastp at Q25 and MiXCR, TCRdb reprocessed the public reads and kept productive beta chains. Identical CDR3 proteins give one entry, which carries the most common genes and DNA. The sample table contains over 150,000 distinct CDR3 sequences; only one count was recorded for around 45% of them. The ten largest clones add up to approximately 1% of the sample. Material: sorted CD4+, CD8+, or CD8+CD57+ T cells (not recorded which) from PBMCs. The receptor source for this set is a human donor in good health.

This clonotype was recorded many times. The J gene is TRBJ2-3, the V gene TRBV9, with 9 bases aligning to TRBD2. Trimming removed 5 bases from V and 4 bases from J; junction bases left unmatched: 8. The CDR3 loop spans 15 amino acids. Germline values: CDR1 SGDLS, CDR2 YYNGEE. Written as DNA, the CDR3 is TGTGCCAGCAGACCTCTAGCGGGATTCGCAGATACGCAGTATTTT. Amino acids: CASRPLAGFADTQYF.

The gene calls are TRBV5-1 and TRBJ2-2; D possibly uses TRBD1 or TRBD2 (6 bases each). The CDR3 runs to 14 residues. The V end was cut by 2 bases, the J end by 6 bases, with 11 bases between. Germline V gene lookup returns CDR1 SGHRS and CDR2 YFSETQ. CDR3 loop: CASSLGGPAGELFF. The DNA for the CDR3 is TGCGCCAGCAGCTTAGGGGGGCCGGCCGGGGAGCTGTTTTTT.

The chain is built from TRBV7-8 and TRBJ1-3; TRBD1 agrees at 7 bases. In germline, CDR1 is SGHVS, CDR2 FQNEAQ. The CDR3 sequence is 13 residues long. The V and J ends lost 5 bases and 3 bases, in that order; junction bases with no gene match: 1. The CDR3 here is CASSDRVGNTIYF. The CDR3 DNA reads TGTGCCAGCAGCGACAGGGTTGGAAACACCATATATTTT.

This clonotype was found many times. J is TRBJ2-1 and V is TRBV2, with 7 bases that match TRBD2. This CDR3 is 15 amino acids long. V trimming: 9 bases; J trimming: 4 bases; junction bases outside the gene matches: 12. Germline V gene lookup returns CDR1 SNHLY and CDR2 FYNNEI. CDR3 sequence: CASGRETVSYNEQFF. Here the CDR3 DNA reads TGTGCCAGTGGGAGGGAGACAGTAAGTTACAATGAGCAGTTCTTC.

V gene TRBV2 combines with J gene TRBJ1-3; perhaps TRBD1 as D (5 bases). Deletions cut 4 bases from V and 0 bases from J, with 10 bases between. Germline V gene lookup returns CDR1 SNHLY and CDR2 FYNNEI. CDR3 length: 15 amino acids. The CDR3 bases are TGTGCCAGCAGTGGACAGCCCGGCTCTGGAAACACCATATATTTT. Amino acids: CASSGQPGSGNTIYF. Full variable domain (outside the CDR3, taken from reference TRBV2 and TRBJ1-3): EPEVTQTPSHQVTQMGQEVILRCVPISNHLYFYWYRQILGQKVEFLVSFYNNEISEKSEIFDDQFSVERPDGSNFTLKIRSTKLEDSAMYFCASSGQPGSGNTIYFGEGSWLTVV.

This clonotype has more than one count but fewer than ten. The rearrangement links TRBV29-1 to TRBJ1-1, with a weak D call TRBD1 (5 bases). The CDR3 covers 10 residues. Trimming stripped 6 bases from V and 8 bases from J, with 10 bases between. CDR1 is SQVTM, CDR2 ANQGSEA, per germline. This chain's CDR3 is CSVIGEEAFF. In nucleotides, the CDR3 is TGCAGCGTCATAGGGGAGGAAGCTTTCTTT. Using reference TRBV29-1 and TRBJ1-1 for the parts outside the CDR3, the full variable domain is SAVISQKPSRDICQRGTSLTIQCQVDSQVTMMFWYRQQPGQSLTLIATANQGSEATYESGFVIDKFPISRPNLTFSTLTVSNMSPEDSSIYLCSVIGEEAFFGQGTRLTVV.

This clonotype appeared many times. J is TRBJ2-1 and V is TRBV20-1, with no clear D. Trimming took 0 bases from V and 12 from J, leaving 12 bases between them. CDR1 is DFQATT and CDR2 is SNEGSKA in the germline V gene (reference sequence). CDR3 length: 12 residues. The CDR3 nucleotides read TGCAGTGCTAGAGAAGATAGTTTCGGGCAGTTCTTC. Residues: CSAREDSFGQFF.

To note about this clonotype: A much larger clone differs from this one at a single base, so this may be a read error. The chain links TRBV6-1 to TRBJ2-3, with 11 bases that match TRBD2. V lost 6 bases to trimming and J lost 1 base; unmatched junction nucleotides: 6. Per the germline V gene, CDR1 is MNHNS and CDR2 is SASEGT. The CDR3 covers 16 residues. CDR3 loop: CASSRLAGIGTDTQYF. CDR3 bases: TGTGCCAGCAGCCGACTAGCGGGAATAGGCACAGATACGCAGTATTTT.

The CDR3 loop is CSARGRTGVSYEQYF. CDR3 in DNA: TGCAGTGCTAGAGGCCGTACGGGGGTCTCCTACGAGCAGTACTTC. The chain carries TRBV20-1 and TRBJ2-7; D possibly corresponds to TRBD2 (6 bases). The CDR3 is 15 residues long. In germline, CDR1 is DFQATT, CDR2 SNEGSKA (reference sequence). V shed 1 base and J shed 0 bases, with 13 bases lying between them.

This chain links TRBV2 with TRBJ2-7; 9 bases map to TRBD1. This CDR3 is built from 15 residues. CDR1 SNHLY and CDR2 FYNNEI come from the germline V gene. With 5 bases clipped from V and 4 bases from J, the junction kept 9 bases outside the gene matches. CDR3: CASSSRRTGEYEQYF. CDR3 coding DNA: TGTGCCAGCAGTTCTCGCCGGACAGGGGAATACGAGCAGTACTTC.

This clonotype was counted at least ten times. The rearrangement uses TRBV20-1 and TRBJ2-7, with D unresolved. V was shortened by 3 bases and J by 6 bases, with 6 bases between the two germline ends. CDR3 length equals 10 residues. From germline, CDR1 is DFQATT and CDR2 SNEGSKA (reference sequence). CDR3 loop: CSASFGEQYF. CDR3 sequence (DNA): TGCAGTGCTAGTTTTGGCGAGCAGTACTTC.

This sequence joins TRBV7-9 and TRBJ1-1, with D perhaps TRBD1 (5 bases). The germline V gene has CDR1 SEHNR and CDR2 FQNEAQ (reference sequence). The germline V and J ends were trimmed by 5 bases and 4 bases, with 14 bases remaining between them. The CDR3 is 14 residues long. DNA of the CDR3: TGTGCCAGCAGCCTGGACACGAGTAGCACTGAAGCTTTCTTT. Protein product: CASSLDTSSTEAFF.

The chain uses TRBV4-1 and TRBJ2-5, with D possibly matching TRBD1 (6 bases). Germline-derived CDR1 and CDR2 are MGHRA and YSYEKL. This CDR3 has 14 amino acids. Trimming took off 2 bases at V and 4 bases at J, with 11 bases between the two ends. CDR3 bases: TGCGCCAGCAGCCAACAGGGGACAAGAGAGACCCAGTACTTC. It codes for CASSQQGTRETQYF.

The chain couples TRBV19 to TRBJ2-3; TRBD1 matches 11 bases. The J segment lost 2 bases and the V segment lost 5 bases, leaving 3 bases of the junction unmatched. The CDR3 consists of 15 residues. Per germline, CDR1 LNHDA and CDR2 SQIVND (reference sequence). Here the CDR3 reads CASSGQGAPTDTQYF. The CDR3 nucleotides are TGTGCCAGTAGTGGACAGGGGGCGCCCACAGATACGCAGTATTTT. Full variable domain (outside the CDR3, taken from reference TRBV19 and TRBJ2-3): DGGITQSPKYLFRKEGQNVTLSCEQNLNHDAMYWYRQDPGQGLRLIYYSQIVNDFQKGDIAEGYSVSREKKESFPLTVTSAQKNPTAFYLCASSGQGAPTDTQYFGPGTRLTVL.

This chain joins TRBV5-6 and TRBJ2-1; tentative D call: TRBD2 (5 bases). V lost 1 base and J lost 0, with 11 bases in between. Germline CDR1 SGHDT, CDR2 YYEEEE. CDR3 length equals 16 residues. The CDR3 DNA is TGTGCCAGCAGCTTGCCCGGGATAGGCTCCTACAATGAGCAGTTCTTC. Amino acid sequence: CASSLPGIGSYNEQFF.

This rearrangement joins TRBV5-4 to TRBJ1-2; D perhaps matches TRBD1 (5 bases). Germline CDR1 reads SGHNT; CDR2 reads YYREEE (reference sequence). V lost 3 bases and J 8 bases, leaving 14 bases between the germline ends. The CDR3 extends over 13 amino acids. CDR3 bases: TGTGCCAGCAGCTCCAGGGAAGTAGTGGGCTACACCTTC. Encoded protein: CASSSREVVGYTF.

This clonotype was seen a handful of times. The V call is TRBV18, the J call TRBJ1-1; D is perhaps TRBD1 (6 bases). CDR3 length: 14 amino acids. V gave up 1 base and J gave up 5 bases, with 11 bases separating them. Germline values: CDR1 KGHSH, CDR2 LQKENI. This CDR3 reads CASSPQSRGTEAFF. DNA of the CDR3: TGTGCCAGCTCACCACAAAGCAGGGGTACTGAAGCTTTCTTT. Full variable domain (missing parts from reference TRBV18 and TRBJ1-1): NAGVMQNPRHLVRRRGQEARLRCSPMKGHSHVYWYRQLPEEGLKFMVYLQKENIIDESGMPKERFSAEFPKEGPSILRIQQVVRGDSAAYFCASSPQSRGTEAFFGQGTRLTVV.

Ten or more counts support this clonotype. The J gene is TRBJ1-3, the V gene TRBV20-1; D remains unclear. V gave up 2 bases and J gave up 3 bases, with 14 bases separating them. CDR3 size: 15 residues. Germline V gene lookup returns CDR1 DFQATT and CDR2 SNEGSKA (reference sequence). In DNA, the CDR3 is TGCAGTGCTAGATGGCATCTTGAGGGTGGAAACACCATATATTTT. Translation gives CSARWHLEGGNTIYF.

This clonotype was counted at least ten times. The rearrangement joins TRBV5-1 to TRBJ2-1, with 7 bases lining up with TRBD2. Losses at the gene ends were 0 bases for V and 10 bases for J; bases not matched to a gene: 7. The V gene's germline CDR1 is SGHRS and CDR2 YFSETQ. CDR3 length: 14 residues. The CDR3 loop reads CASSLEASGTEQFF. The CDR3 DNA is TGCGCCAGCAGCTTGGAGGCTAGCGGAACGGAGCAGTTCTTC.

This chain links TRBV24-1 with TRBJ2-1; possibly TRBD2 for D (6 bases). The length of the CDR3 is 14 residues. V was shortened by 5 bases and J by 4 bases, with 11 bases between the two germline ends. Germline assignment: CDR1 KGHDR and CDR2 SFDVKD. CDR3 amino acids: CATSGTSSYNEQFF. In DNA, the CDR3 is TGTGCCACCAGTGGTACTAGCTCTTACAATGAGCAGTTCTTC.

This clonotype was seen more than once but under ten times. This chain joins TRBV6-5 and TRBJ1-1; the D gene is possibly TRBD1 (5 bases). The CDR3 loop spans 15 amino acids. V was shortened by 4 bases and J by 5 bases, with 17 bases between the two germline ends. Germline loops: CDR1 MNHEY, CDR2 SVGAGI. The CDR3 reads CASSLMAGVGTEAFF. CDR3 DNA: TGTGCCAGCAGTTTAATGGCGGGGGTTGGGACTGAAGCTTTCTTT.

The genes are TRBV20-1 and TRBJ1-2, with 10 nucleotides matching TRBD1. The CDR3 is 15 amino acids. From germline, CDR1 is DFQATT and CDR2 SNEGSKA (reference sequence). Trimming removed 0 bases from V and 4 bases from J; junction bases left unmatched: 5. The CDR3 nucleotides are TGCAGTGCTAGAGATGTCGGACAGGGGGTCTATGGCTACACCTTC. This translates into CSARDVGQGVYGYTF.

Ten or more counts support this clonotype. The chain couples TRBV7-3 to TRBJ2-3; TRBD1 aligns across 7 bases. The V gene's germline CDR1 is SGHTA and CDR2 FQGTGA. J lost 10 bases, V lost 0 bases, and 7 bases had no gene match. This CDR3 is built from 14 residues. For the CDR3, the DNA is TGTGCCAGCAGCTTAACGGGGACAGCTATGGCGCAGTATTTT. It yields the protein CASSLTGTAMAQYF.

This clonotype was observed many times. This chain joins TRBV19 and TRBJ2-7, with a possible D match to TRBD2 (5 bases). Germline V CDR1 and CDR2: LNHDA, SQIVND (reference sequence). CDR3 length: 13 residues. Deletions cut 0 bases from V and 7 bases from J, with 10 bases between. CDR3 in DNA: TGTGCCAGTAGTATAGATCTGTCGGGGGAGCAGTACTTC. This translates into CASSIDLSGEQYF.

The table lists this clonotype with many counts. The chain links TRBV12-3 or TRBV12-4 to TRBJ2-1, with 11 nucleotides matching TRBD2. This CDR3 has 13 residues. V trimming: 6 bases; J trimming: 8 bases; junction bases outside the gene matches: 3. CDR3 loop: CASSTSGSDEQFF. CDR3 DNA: TGTGCCAGCAGCACTAGCGGGAGCGATGAGCAGTTCTTC.